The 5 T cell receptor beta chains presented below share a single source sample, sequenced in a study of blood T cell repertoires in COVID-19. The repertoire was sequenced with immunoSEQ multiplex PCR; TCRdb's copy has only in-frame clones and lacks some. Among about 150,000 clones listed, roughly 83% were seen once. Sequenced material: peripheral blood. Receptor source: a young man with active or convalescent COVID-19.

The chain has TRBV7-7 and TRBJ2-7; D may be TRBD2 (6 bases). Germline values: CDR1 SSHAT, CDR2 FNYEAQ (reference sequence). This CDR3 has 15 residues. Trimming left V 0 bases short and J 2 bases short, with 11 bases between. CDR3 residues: CASSLAGGDTYEQYF. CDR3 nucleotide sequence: TGTGCCAGCAGCTTAGCGGGGGGTGACACCTACGAGCAGTACTTC.

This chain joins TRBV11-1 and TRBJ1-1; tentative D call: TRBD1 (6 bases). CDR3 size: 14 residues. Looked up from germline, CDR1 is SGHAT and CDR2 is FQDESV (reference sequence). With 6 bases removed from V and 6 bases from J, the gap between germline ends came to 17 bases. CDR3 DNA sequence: TGTGCCAGCAGATTTGCGGGGGGCGCGTCTGAAGCTTTCTTT. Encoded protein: CASRFAGGASEAFF.

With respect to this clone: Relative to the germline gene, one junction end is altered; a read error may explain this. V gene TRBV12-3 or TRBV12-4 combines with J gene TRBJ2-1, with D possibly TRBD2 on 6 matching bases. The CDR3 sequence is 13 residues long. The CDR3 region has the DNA TGTGCCAGCAGTTTAGTGGCTCCGGGACTCACTGTCTTC. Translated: CASSLVAPGLTVF.

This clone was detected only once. Here the CDR3 DNA reads TGCGCCAGCAGCAATAGCGGGAACAATGAGCAGTTCTTC. It codes for CASSNSGNNEQFF. The chain combines TRBV5-1 with TRBJ2-1; 8 bases map to TRBD2. Germline-derived CDR1 and CDR2 are SGHRS and YFSETQ. The CDR3 length is 13 residues. Trimming cost V 4 bases and J 5 bases; bases outside gene matches: 2. Combining the CDR3 with reference TRBV5-1 and TRBJ2-1 gives the whole variable domain KAGVTQTPRYLIKTRGQQVTLSCSPISGHRSVSWYQQTPGQGLQFLFEYFSETQRNKGNFPGRFSGRQFSNSRSEMNVSTLELGDSALYLCASSNSGNNEQFFGPGTRLTVL.

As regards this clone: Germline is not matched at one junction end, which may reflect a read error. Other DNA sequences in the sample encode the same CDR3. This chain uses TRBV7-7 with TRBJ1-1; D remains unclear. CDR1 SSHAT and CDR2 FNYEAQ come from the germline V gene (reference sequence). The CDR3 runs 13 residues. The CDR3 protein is CASSLGQNTEAFF. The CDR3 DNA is TGTGCTAGCAGCTTAGGGCAGAACACTGAAGCTTTCTTT. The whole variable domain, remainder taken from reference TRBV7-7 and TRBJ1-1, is GAGVSQSPRYKVTKRGQDVTLRCDPISSHATLYWYQQALGQGPEFLTYFNYEAQPDKSGLPSDRFSAERPEGSISTLTIQRTEQRDSAMYRCASSLGQNTEAFFGQGTRLTVV.